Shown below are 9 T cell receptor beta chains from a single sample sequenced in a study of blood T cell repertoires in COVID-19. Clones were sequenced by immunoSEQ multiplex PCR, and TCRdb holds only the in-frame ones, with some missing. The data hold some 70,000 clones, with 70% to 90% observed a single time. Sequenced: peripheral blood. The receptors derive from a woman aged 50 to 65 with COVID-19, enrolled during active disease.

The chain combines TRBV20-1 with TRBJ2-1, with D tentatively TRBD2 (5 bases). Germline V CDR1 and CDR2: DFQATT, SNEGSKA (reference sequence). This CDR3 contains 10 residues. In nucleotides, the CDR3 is TGCAGGCCCAGAGGGCTTGAGCAGTTCTTC. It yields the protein CRPRGLEQFF.

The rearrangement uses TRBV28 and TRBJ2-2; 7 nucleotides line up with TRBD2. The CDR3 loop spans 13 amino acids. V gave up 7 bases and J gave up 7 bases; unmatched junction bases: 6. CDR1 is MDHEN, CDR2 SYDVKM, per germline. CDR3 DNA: TGTGCCAGCACGGGCGGGAGCCTCGGGGAGCTGTTTTTT. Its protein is CASTGGSLGELFF.

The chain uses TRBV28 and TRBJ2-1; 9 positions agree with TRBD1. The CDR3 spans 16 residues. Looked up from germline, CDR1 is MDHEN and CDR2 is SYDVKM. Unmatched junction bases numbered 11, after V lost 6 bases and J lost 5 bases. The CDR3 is CASRAATGGTHNEQFF. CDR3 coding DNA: TGTGCCAGCAGAGCAGCGACAGGGGGGACCCACAATGAGCAGTTCTTC.

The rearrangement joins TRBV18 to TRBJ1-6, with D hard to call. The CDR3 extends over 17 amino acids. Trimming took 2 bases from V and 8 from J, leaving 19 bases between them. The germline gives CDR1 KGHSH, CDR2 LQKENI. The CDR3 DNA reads TGTGCCAGCTCACCAAGGCTAGGCCACCCGACGGATTCACCCCTCCACTTT. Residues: CASSPRLGHPTDSPLHF.

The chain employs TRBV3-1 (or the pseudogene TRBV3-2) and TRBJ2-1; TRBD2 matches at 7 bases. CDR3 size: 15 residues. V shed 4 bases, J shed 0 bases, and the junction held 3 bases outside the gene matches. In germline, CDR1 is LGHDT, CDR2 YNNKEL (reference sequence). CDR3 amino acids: CASSLGGSSYNEQFF. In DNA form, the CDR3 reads TGTGCCAGCAGCCTCGGGGGGAGCTCCTACAATGAGCAGTTCTTC.

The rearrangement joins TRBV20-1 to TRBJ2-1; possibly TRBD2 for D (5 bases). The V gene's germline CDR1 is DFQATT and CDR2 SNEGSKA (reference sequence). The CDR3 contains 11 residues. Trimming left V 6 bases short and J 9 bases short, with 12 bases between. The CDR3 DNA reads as TGCAGTGCGACTACTAGTGCTGAGCAGTTCTTC. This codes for CSATTSAEQFF.

The CDR3 region is CASGHIEAFF. The CDR3 DNA is TGTGCCAGTGGACACATTGAAGCTTTCTTT. The V and J genes are TRBV19 and TRBJ1-1; D is perhaps TRBD1 (5 bases). CDR3 length equals 10 residues. Trimming took off 8 bases at V and 7 bases at J, with 8 bases between the two ends. Germline V gene data show CDR1 as LNHDA and CDR2 as SQIVND (reference sequence).

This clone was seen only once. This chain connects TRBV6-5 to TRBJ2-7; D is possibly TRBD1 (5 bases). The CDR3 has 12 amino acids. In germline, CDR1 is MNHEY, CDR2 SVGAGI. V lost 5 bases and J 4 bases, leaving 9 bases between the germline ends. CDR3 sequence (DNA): TGTGCCAGCAGTAGCTCAGGGTACGAGCAGTACTTC. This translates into CASSSSGYEQYF.

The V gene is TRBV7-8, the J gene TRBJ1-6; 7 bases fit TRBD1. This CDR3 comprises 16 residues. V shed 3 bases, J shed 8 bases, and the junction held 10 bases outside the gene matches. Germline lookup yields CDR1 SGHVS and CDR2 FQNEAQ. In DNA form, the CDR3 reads TGTGCCAGCAGCTTCGGGGTTAAGGGGGCGGATTCACCCCTCCACTTT. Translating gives CASSFGVKGADSPLHF.